This TCR beta chain was recovered during a study of shared clonotypes between healthy human individuals. Study overall: Ranging from 18 to 49 in age, donors were two women and a few men.

Sequencing used immunoSEQ multiplex PCR; TCRdb keeps in-frame clones, though not all of them. The profile shows around 2.1 million clones, roughly 95% of them singletons. This CDR3 has 16 amino acids. Germline V gene data show CDR1 as SGHRS and CDR2 as YFSETQ. The germline V and J ends were trimmed by 0 bases and 2 bases, with 14 bases remaining between them. Investigators divided CD4+ cells into CD45RA+ naive and CD45RA-negative memory subsets. Sequencing used naive CD4+ T cells sorted from blood. Subset reported: CD45RA+ positively selected. The TCR originated in a man between 18 and 29 years old in good health. V usage is TRBV5-1 and J usage is TRBJ2-5, with D possibly being TRBD1 (6 bases). The CDR3 region is CASSLAPGQLQETQYF. CDR3 DNA sequence: TGCGCCAGCAGCTTGGCCCCTGGACAGTTACAAGAGACCCAGTACTTC.